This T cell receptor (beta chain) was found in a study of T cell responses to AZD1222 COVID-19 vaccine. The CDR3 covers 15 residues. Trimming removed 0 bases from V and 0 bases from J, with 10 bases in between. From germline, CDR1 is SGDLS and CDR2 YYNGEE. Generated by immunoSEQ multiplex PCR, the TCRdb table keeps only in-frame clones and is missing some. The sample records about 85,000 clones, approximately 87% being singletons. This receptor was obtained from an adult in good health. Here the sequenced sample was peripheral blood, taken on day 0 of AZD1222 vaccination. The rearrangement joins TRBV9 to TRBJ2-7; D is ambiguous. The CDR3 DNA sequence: TGTGCCAGCAGCGTAGGTTCTGTCGGCTCCTACGAGCAGTACTTC. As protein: CASSVGSVGSYEQYF.